The 18 T cell receptor beta chains reported below all come from one sample, sequenced in a study of blood T cell repertoires in COVID-19. Clones were read by immunoSEQ multiplex PCR, and TCRdb kept only the in-frame ones, dropping some. This table has 100,000 or so clones, 86% appearing once. Specimen: peripheral blood. All receptors come from a woman between 55 and 75 years old in a cohort sampled during active or convalescent COVID-19.

The chain recombines TRBV19 with TRBJ2-5, with 7 nucleotides matching TRBD2. V dropped 5 bases and J dropped 5; count of bases not matched to a gene: 20. The CDR3 is 18 residues long. Per the germline V gene, CDR1 is LNHDA and CDR2 is SQIVND (reference sequence). In nucleotides, the CDR3 is TGTGCCAGTAGTTCACGACTCGGGGGGACGGGAGCTGGGGAGACCCAGTACTTC. Its translation: CASSSRLGGTGAGETQYF.

The rearrangement links TRBV2 to TRBJ2-3, with D maybe TRBD1 (6 bases). Germline V CDR1 and CDR2: SNHLY, FYNNEI. V dropped 8 bases and J dropped 4 bases, with 16 bases sitting between them. CDR3 length: 14 amino acids. The CDR3 loop is CASASGTRADTQYF. The CDR3, as DNA: TGTGCCAGCGCGTCTGGGACAAGGGCAGATACGCAGTATTTT. Drawing the rest from reference TRBV2 and TRBJ2-3, the complete variable domain is EPEVTQTPSHQVTQMGQEVILRCVPISNHLYFYWYRQILGQKVEFLVSFYNNEISEKSEIFDDQFSVERPDGSNFTLKIRSTKLEDSAMYFCASASGTRADTQYFGPGTRLTVL.

The chain links TRBV7-9 to TRBJ2-1; 7 nucleotides match TRBD1. In germline, CDR1 is SEHNR, CDR2 FQNEAQ (reference sequence). The trim removed 5 bases at V and 6 bases at J, leaving 13 bases unmatched. The CDR3 runs to 16 residues. DNA for the CDR3: TGTGCCAGCAGCCCGTGGACAGGCGATATAGGCAATGAGCAGTTCTTC. It translates to CASSPWTGDIGNEQFF.

The chain combines TRBV25-1 with TRBJ2-1, with TRBD1 matching over 9 bases. V lost 6 bases to trimming and J lost 7 bases; unmatched junction nucleotides: 4. Germline assignment: CDR1 MGHDK and CDR2 SYGVNS. The CDR3 covers 13 residues. The CDR3 sequence is CASRRQGVNEQFF. The CDR3 nucleotides are TGTGCCAGCAGGCGACAGGGGGTGAATGAGCAGTTCTTC.

V gene TRBV5-4 combines with J gene TRBJ1-1; TRBD1 is a possible D gene (5 bases). CDR1 and CDR2 from the germline V gene are SGHNT and YYREEE (reference sequence). Deletions cut 2 bases from V and 5 bases from J, with 7 bases between. This CDR3 has 12 residues. CDR3 residues: CASSFGGTEAFF. The DNA for the CDR3 is TGTGCCAGCAGCTTCGGGGGGACTGAAGCTTTCTTT.

The rearrangement uses TRBV6-5 and TRBJ2-7; unclear D gene. The CDR3 is 13 residues long. Germline V lookup: CDR1 MNHEY, CDR2 SVGAGI. Trimming left V 6 bases short and J 5 bases short, with 14 bases between. The CDR3: CASSLSTINEQYF. The CDR3 nucleotides read TGTGCCAGCAGCCTATCCACTATAAACGAGCAGTACTTC.

In nucleotides, the CDR3 is TGTGCCAGTATGGGAGAAACAGATACGCAGTATTTT. Protein: CASMGETDTQYF. The V gene is TRBV19, the J gene TRBJ2-3; D is perhaps TRBD2 (5 bases). Germline-derived CDR1 and CDR2 are LNHDA and SQIVND (reference sequence). The CDR3 has 12 residues. Deletions cut 7 bases from V and 3 bases from J, with 8 bases between.

V gene TRBV5-4 combines with J gene TRBJ2-1; 9 bases agree with TRBD1. J lost 3 bases, V lost 2 bases, and 3 bases had no gene match. The germline V gene has CDR1 SGHNT and CDR2 YYREEE (reference sequence). This CDR3 region has 15 residues. The CDR3 sequence is CASSFRTGDYNEQFF. In DNA form, the CDR3 reads TGTGCCAGCAGCTTCAGGACAGGGGACTACAATGAGCAGTTCTTC.

This clone appeared a single time. V usage is TRBV24-1 and J usage is TRBJ2-7, with 8 bases matching TRBD1. The CDR3 totals 14 residues. V shed 4 bases, J shed 3 bases, and the junction held 4 bases outside the gene matches. Germline V gives CDR1 KGHDR, CDR2 SFDVKD. Written as DNA, the CDR3 is TGTGCCACCAGTGAGACAGGGGCGGTCTACGAGCAGTACTTC. Translating it yields CATSETGAVYEQYF.

The V call is TRBV12-3 or TRBV12-4, the J call TRBJ2-7; the D gene is possibly TRBD2 (6 bases). The CDR3 is 12 residues long. V lost 2 bases and J lost 6, with 8 bases in between. The CDR3 DNA sequence: TGTGCCAGCAGTTTAAGGGGAGGCGAGCAGTACTTC. Its translation is CASSLRGGEQYF.

V is TRBV9 and J is TRBJ2-7; D is possibly TRBD1 (5 bases). V lost 5 bases and J lost 0, with 15 bases in between. The CDR3 loop spans 15 amino acids. Germline V gives CDR1 SGDLS, CDR2 YYNGEE. CDR3 sequence: CASSVSLDTSYEQYF. CDR3 in DNA: TGTGCCAGCAGTGTCTCGTTGGACACCTCCTACGAGCAGTACTTC.

This clone was observed a single time. The rearrangement joins TRBV19 to TRBJ1-2, with D perhaps TRBD1 (5 bases). This CDR3 has 14 amino acids. Trimming pared 2 bases from V and 3 bases from J, leaving 10 bases between. CDR1 LNHDA and CDR2 SQIVND come from the germline V gene (reference sequence). The CDR3, as DNA: TGTGCCAGTAGTATAAATACCAGGGACTATGGCTACACCTTC. Translating it yields CASSINTRDYGYTF.

V is TRBV4-1 and J is TRBJ2-7; weak D call: TRBD2 (6 bases). The length of the CDR3 is 14 residues. Trimming removed 3 bases at V and 7 bases at J, with 16 bases between. The germline V gene encodes CDR1 MGHRA and CDR2 YSYEKL. CDR3 residues: CASSHWRGTVEQYF. The CDR3 DNA is TGCGCCAGCAGCCACTGGAGGGGAACGGTAGAGCAGTACTTC.

DNA for the CDR3: TGTGCCAGCAGCGTAGCGACTAGCGGGGGGGCAGGGGAGCAGTTCTTC. Translating gives CASSVATSGGAGEQFF. This chain connects TRBV9 to TRBJ2-1; 14 bases map to TRBD2. V trimming: 0 bases; J trimming: 10 bases; junction bases outside the gene matches: 6. Per the germline V gene, CDR1 is SGDLS and CDR2 is YYNGEE. CDR3 length: 16 residues.

The chain combines TRBV5-6 with TRBJ1-5, with TRBD1 identical over 7 bases. Germline CDR1 reads SGHDT; CDR2 reads YYEEEE. With V trimmed by 5 bases and J by 4 bases, 6 bases remained unmatched. This CDR3 has 14 residues. The CDR3 loop reads CASSPQGTNQPQHF. As DNA, the CDR3 is TGTGCCAGCAGTCCACAGGGGACTAATCAGCCCCAGCATTTT.

The V and J genes are TRBV2 and TRBJ2-6; a weak D match, TRBD1 (6 bases). Trimming removed 6 bases at V and 0 bases at J, with 15 bases between. Germline values: CDR1 SNHLY, CDR2 FYNNEI. CDR3 length: 17 amino acids. Here the CDR3 reads CASSGSTGTSGANVLTF. The CDR3 nucleotides are TGTGCCAGCAGCGGGTCGACAGGCACCTCTGGGGCCAACGTCCTGACTTTC.

This chain uses TRBV3-1 (or the pseudogene TRBV3-2) with TRBJ2-7; perhaps TRBD2 as D (6 bases). The germline gives CDR1 LGHDT, CDR2 YNNKEL (reference sequence). Trimming stripped 7 bases from V and 6 bases from J, with 13 bases between. The CDR3 spans 12 residues. The CDR3 protein is CASTLRESEQYF. The CDR3 DNA reads TGTGCCAGCACCCTTCGGGAGTCCGAGCAGTACTTC.

The count of this clone is one. Other nucleotide sequences from this sample produce the same CDR3. The J gene is TRBJ1-1, the V gene TRBV19; 7 positions match TRBD1. The CDR3 has 15 amino acids. From germline, CDR1 is LNHDA and CDR2 SQIVND (reference sequence). The junction had 7 bases not matched to a gene; V was cut back by 6 bases and J by 0 bases. CDR3 loop: CASSSDRAMNTEAFF. CDR3 DNA: TGTGCCAGTAGCAGTGACAGGGCCATGAACACTGAAGCTTTCTTT.